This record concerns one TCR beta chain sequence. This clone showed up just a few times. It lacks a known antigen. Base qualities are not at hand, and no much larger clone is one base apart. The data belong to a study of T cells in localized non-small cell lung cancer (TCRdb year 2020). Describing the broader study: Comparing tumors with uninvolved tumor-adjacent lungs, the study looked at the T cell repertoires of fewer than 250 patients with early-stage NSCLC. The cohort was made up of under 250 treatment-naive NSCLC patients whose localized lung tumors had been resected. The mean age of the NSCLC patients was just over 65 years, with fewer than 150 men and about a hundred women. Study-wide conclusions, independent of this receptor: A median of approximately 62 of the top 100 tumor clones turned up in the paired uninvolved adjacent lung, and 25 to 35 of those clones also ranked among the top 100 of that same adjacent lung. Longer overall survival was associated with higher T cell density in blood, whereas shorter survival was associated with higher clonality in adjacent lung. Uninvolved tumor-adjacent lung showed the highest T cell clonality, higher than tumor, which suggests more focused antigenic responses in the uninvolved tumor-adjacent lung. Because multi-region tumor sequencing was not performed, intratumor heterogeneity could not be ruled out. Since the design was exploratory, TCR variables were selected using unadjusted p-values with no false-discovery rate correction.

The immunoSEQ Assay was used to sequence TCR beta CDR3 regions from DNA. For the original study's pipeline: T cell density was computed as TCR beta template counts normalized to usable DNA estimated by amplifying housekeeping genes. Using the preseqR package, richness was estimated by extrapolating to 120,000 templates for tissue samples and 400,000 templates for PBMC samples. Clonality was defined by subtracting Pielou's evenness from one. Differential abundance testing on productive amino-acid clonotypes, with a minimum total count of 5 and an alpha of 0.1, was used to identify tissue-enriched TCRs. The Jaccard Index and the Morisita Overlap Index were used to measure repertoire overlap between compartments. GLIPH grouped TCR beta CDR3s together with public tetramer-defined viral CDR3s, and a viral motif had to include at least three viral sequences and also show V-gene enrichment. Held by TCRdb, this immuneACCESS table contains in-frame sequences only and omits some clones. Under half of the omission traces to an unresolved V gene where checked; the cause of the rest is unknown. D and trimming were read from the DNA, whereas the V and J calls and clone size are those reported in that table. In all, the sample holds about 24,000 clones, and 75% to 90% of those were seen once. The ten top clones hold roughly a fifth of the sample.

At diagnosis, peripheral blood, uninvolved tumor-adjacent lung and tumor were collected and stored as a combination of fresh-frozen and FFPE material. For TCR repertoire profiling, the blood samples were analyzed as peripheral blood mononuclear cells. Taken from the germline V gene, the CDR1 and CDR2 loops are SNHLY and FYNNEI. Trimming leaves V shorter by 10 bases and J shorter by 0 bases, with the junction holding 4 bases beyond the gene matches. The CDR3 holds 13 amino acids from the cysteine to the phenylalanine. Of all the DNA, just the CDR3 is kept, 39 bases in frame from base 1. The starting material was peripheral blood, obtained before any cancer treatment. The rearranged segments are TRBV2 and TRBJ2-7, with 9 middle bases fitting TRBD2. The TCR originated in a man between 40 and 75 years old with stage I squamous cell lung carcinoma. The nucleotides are TGTGCCACGGGGCGGGGGGGCTCCTACGAGCAGTACTTC. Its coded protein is CATGRGGSYEQYF.